Listed below are T cell receptor beta chains from one sample, sequenced in a study of control samples from healthy donors and cancer patients. The method was immunoSEQ multiplex PCR; TCRdb's version includes in-frame clones alone and lacks a portion of them. The sample gives around 90,000 clones, over 75% of which show up once; 2.1% is in the top ten. The specimen sequenced was blood. The origin of the receptors is a woman aged 40 to 50 in good health. The CDR3 runs from the conserved cysteine through the conserved F or W. A D gene is named only where the DNA matches it firmly. Clone sizes are given selectively: once, few, many, or a class where the clone is expanded.

V	D	J	size	CDR3
TRBV6-6	NA	TRBJ1-1	NA	CASSYPENTEAFF
TRBV19	NA	TRBJ1-6	NA	CASMREFSYNSPLHF
TRBV6-4	TRBD1	TRBJ1-5	NA	CASRRQGEENQPQHF
TRBV3-1/TRBV3-2	TRBD2	TRBJ2-5	few	CASSQGRSSGEGETQYF
TRBV6-5	NA	TRBJ1-2	NA	CASNQWSGEGGYTF
TRBV7-9	NA	TRBJ2-1	NA	CASSSVGVGNEQFF
TRBV5-1	TRBD1	TRBJ1-1	NA	CASSLEPGQGMNTEAFF
TRBV6-4	NA	TRBJ2-2	medium-sized	CASSDSPGSTGELFF
TRBV19	NA	TRBJ1-5	NA	CASSTGDGQPQHF
TRBV9	NA	TRBJ1-3	NA	CASSGVGNTIYF
TRBV5-5	NA	TRBJ1-1	NA	CASSARVAGSGKGEAFF
TRBV24-1	TRBD1	TRBJ1-5	many	CATSGQGGQPQHF
TRBV7-8	NA	TRBJ1-1	NA	CATHKGQGISKRNTEAFF
TRBV11-3	TRBD2	TRBJ2-7	NA	CASSFRGEYEQYF
TRBV24-1	NA	TRBJ1-5	NA	CATRGRENQPQHF
TRBV30	NA	TRBJ2-1	NA	CAWSVGSNNEQFF
TRBV4-1	TRBD1	TRBJ1-1	once	CASSPGTAMMNTEAFF
TRBV4-1	TRBD2	TRBJ2-3	NA	CASSQVAGGRTSTDTQYF
TRBV7-9	TRBD1	TRBJ2-2	once	CASSRLLQRQGGSTGELFF
TRBV4-3	NA	TRBJ1-1	NA	CASSPLSTPNTEAFF
TRBV7-2	TRBD2	TRBJ2-7	NA	CASSSSAGGYEQYF
TRBV24-1	NA	TRBJ2-2	NA	CATSAPGGLSGELFF
TRBV2	TRBD1	TRBJ1-6	once	CASRARQGATYNSPLHF
TRBV5-6	NA	TRBJ1-6	NA	CASSWESSYNSPLHF
TRBV6-1	NA	TRBJ1-5	NA	CASSERARGLNSNQPQHF
TRBV18	NA	TRBJ2-7	NA	CASSPGGQALYEQYF
TRBV9	NA	TRBJ2-5	NA	CASSVSWGTLETQYF
TRBV2	TRBD1	TRBJ1-1	NA	CASSEEGQLNTEAFF
TRBV7-2	NA	TRBJ1-6	NA	CASSLQGTYSPLHF
TRBV19	TRBD1	TRBJ1-3	NA	CASERHRGTENTIYF
TRBV18	NA	TRBJ2-3	NA	CASSPQVAVLPSDTQYF
TRBV10-3	NA	TRBJ1-1	NA	CAISDPLGQTEAFF
TRBV7-2	TRBD1	TRBJ2-5	NA	CASSLTGGGWETQYF
TRBV29-1	NA	TRBJ1-2	NA	CSVLGSYGYTF
TRBV7-8	NA	TRBJ1-1	NA	CATEGKGWDTEAFF
TRBV27	NA	TRBJ1-6	NA	CASSLHGRNSPLHF
TRBV19	NA	TRBJ1-2	NA	CASSMGTESGYTF
TRBV29-1	NA	TRBJ1-2	once	CSVIGRTYGYTF
TRBV11-1	NA	TRBJ2-7	NA	CASSLAQAYEQYF
TRBV27	NA	TRBJ1-5	NA	CASSTQGGGQPQHF
TRBV5-6	NA	TRBJ1-3	few	CASSRGNTIYF
TRBV3-1/TRBV3-2	TRBD1	TRBJ2-5	NA	CASSRGQGSGETQYF
TRBV25-1	NA	TRBJ2-1	once	CASSAPRGYSYNEQFF
TRBV4-1	NA	TRBJ2-6	few	CASSQVPASGANVLTF
TRBV6-2/TRBV6-3	TRBD1	TRBJ2-7	NA	CASSPIDRDAYEQYF
TRBV2	NA	TRBJ1-2	NA	CASSNTTRPVRWSYTF
TRBV27	NA	TRBJ2-1	NA	CASSESGTPYNEQFF
TRBV24-1	NA	TRBJ2-7	NA	CATSQNGYEQYF
TRBV6-1	NA	TRBJ2-7	many	CASSDRDSVYHHYEQYF
TRBV5-1	NA	TRBJ2-2	NA	CASSAGDGNTGELFF